Listed below are T cell receptor beta chains from one sample, sequenced in a study of blood T cell repertoires in COVID-19. Measured with immunoSEQ multiplex PCR; TCRdb has only the in-frame clones, and not every one. Of 90,000 to 120,000 clones listed, roughly 83% were seen once; the top ten hold approximately 4.1%. The material sequenced was peripheral blood. Every receptor here comes from a human donor in a cohort sampled during active COVID-19. Both conserved end residues are part of each CDR3.

v_gene: TRBV7-9
j_gene: TRBJ1-1
CDR3aa: CASSYPPGEGRTEAFF

v_gene: TRBV28
j_gene: TRBJ2-7
CDR3aa: CASRRGLAGGPGYEQYF

v_gene: TRBV27
j_gene: TRBJ2-1
CDR3aa: CASSSTSGRALSYNEQFF

v_gene: TRBV6-2/TRBV6-3
j_gene: TRBJ2-5
CDR3aa: CASSYSRLAGGPGETQYF

v_gene: TRBV7-6
j_gene: TRBJ2-3
CDR3aa: CASSPSTSGKVDTQYF

v_gene: TRBV30
j_gene: TRBJ2-6
CDR3aa: CAWSGQGASVLTF

v_gene: TRBV6-5
j_gene: TRBJ1-4
CDR3aa: CASGKNEKLFF

v_gene: TRBV2
j_gene: TRBJ2-6
CDR3aa: CASSDLWDETGSSGANVLTF

v_gene: TRBV6-6
j_gene: TRBJ2-2
CDR3aa: CASRVLDTGELFF

v_gene: TRBV27
j_gene: TRBJ2-1
CDR3aa: CASSWGLAGNEQFF

v_gene: TRBV6-2/TRBV6-3
j_gene: TRBJ2-3
CDR3aa: CASTPGGSRDTQYF

v_gene: TRBV15
j_gene: TRBJ2-1
CDR3aa: CATGQGRSSYNEQFF

v_gene: TRBV14
j_gene: TRBJ2-3
CDR3aa: CASSQVGGRADTQYF

v_gene: TRBV7-8
j_gene: TRBJ1-5
CDR3aa: CASSQQGSNQPQHF

v_gene: TRBV28
j_gene: TRBJ2-1
CDR3aa: CANYDRGRGEQFF

v_gene: TRBV18
j_gene: TRBJ1-2
CDR3aa: CASNRDRGPLTNYGYTF

v_gene: TRBV19
j_gene: TRBJ1-1
CDR3aa: CASSIDRGLIMMNTEAFF

v_gene: TRBV15
j_gene: TRBJ2-7
CDR3aa: CATSRVYGEQYF

v_gene: TRBV7-2
j_gene: TRBJ2-1
CDR3aa: CASSLGGSGYEQFF

v_gene: TRBV27
j_gene: TRBJ1-2
CDR3aa: CASRPTEGGYTF

v_gene: TRBV3-1/TRBV3-2
j_gene: TRBJ2-3
CDR3aa: CASSLSPGQITDTQYF

v_gene: TRBV28
j_gene: TRBJ2-6
CDR3aa: CASSFLAGANVLTF

v_gene: TRBV6-2/TRBV6-3
j_gene: TRBJ1-3
CDR3aa: CASSYNRRGPSSGNTIYF

v_gene: TRBV9
j_gene: TRBJ2-1
CDR3aa: CASSVWDRGDSNEQFF

v_gene: TRBV7-9
j_gene: TRBJ1-5
CDR3aa: CASSFGQGVQPQHF

v_gene: TRBV11-2
j_gene: TRBJ2-7
CDR3aa: CASSSGYEQYF

v_gene: TRBV6-6
j_gene: TRBJ1-1
CDR3aa: CASSPGGAGGRNTEAFF

v_gene: TRBV5-4
j_gene: TRBJ2-3
CDR3aa: CASSLVSGDTQYF

v_gene: TRBV10-3
j_gene: TRBJ1-5
CDR3aa: CAISAGERQPQHF

v_gene: TRBV12-3/TRBV12-4
j_gene: TRBJ2-1
CDR3aa: CASSSRIVIRQFF

v_gene: TRBV7-2
j_gene: TRBJ2-2
CDR3aa: CASSFTSGYANTGELFF

v_gene: TRBV5-1
j_gene: TRBJ1-3
CDR3aa: CASSLGTVGNTIYF

v_gene: TRBV3-1/TRBV3-2
j_gene: TRBJ2-5
CDR3aa: CASSQEEETQYF

v_gene: TRBV4-3
j_gene: TRBJ1-2
CDR3aa: CASSQVGRDRVYGYTF

v_gene: TRBV7-2
j_gene: TRBJ2-5
CDR3aa: CASSLGLGGQETQYF

v_gene: TRBV24-1
j_gene: TRBJ1-2
CDR3aa: CATSDLTGGEIGYTF

v_gene: TRBV9
j_gene: TRBJ2-5
CDR3aa: CASSVDGSRQETQYF